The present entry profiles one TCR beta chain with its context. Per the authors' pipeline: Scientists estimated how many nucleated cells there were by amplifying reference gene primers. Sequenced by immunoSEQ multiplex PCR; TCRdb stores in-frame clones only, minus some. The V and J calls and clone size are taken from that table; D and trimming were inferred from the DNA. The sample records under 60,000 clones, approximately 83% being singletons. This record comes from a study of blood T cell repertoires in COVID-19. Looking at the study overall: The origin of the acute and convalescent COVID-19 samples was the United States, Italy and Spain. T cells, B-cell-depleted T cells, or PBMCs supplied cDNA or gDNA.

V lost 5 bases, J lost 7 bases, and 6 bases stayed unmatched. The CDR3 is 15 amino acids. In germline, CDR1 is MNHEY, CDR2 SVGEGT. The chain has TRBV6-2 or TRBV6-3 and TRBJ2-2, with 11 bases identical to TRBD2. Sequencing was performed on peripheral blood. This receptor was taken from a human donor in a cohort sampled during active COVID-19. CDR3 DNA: TGTGCCAGCAGTCTACTAGCGGGAGTTGGCGGGGAGCTGTTTTTT. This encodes CASSLLAGVGGELFF.